This is a list of T cell receptor beta chains from one sample in a study of OX40 agonist ivuxolimab in advanced cancers. Measured with immunoSEQ multiplex PCR; TCRdb has only the in-frame clones, and not every one. The table lists about 69,000 clones, about nine tenths of them singletons. The starting material was CD4+ or CD8+ T cells sorted from blood, obtained in a trial of the OX40 agonist ivuxolimab. The receptors stem from an adult with an advanced solid tumor such as melanoma, head and neck, liver or kidney cancer. Each CDR3 is given with its conserved first and last residue. A D gene is named only where the DNA matches it firmly. Only part of the rows carry a size: once, few, many, or a class if the clone is expanded.

V: TRBV4-3
D: TRBD1
J: TRBJ1-5
size: NA
DNA: TGCGCCAGCAGCCAAGCACCGGGGGGACAGGGTACGTTTCAGCCCCAGCATTTT
CDR3: CASSQAPGGQGTFQPQHF

V: TRBV28
D: NA
J: TRBJ1-1
size: NA
DNA: TGTGCCAGCAGTCGAGTACAGGGCCCCACTGAAGCTTTCTTT
CDR3: CASSRVQGPTEAFF

V: TRBV29-1
D: TRBD1
J: TRBJ1-6
size: NA
DNA: TGCAGCGCCGAGGACAGGGCAACCCTCCACTTT
CDR3: CSAEDRATLHF

V: TRBV27
D: TRBD1
J: TRBJ2-2
size: once
DNA: TGTGCCAGCAGATCCACAGGGGGAAGAACCGGGGAGCTGTTTTTT
CDR3: CASRSTGGRTGELFF

V: TRBV7-6
D: TRBD1
J: TRBJ2-3
size: NA
DNA: TGTGCCAGCAGCTCGAGACAGGGGGCAAGCACAGATACGCAGTATTTT
CDR3: CASSSRQGASTDTQYF

V: TRBV18
D: NA
J: TRBJ2-1
size: NA
DNA: TGTGCCAGCTCGCCGCAGGGGAGCAATGAGCAGTTCTTC
CDR3: CASSPQGSNEQFF

V: TRBV19
D: NA
J: TRBJ1-2
size: NA
DNA: TGTGCCAGTAGGGAACAGGGAGGGAAAAACTATGGCTACACCTTC
CDR3: CASREQGGKNYGYTF

V: TRBV18
D: NA
J: TRBJ1-2
size: NA
DNA: TGTGCCAGCTCCTATGGACTTTTGAGCTATGGCTACACCTTC
CDR3: CASSYGLLSYGYTF

V: TRBV28
D: TRBD1
J: TRBJ2-3
size: once
DNA: TGTGCCAGCAGTGAGACAGGGACCAGCACAGATACGCAGTATTTT
CDR3: CASSETGTSTDTQYF

V: TRBV5-1
D: TRBD1
J: TRBJ2-7
size: NA
DNA: TGCGCCAGCAGCTTGGGCGGGACAGGGACCTACGAGCAGTACTTC
CDR3: CASSLGGTGTYEQYF

V: TRBV7-2
D: NA
J: TRBJ2-7
size: NA
DNA: TGTGCCAGCAGCTTAGACTCCGGGACGGTGAGCTCCTACGAGCAGTACTTC
CDR3: CASSLDSGTVSSYEQYF

V: TRBV28
D: NA
J: TRBJ2-7
size: NA
DNA: TGTGCCAGCAATTCTAACTCCTACGAGCAGTACTTC
CDR3: CASNSNSYEQYF

V: TRBV28
D: TRBD1
J: TRBJ1-2
size: NA
DNA: TGTGCCAGCAGCCATGACAGGGGGCGGGGCTACACCTTC
CDR3: CASSHDRGRGYTF

V: TRBV7-2
D: NA
J: TRBJ2-3
size: NA
DNA: TGTGCCAGCAGCTTCCACAGGGGCACAGATACGCAGTATTTT
CDR3: CASSFHRGTDTQYF

V: TRBV19
D: NA
J: TRBJ1-1
size: NA
DNA: TGTGCCACCCTCGGGGGTGGGGGAGGAACTGAAGCTTTCTTT
CDR3: CATLGGGGGTEAFF

V: TRBV14
D: TRBD1
J: TRBJ1-4
size: NA
DNA: TGTGCCAGCAGCCGATGGACAGGGGCTGAACTGTTTTTT
CDR3: CASSRWTGAELFF

V: TRBV19
D: TRBD1
J: TRBJ1-4
size: NA
DNA: TGTGCCAGTTCGGAGACAGGGGGAAAACTGTTTTTT
CDR3: CASSETGGKLFF

V: TRBV19
D: TRBD1
J: TRBJ1-1
size: few
DNA: TGTGCCAGTAGTAGGGACAGAAGAAGCACTGAAGCTTTCTTT
CDR3: CASSRDRRSTEAFF

V: TRBV7-9
D: NA
J: TRBJ1-1
size: NA
DNA: TGTGCCAGCAGCTTAGTTGGGGCAATGAACACTGAAGCTTTCTTT
CDR3: CASSLVGAMNTEAFF

V: TRBV13
D: NA
J: TRBJ2-1
size: NA
DNA: TGTGCCAGCAGCTCAAGAATGGGGGGCTACAATGAGCAGTTCTTC
CDR3: CASSSRMGGYNEQFF

V: TRBV6-1
D: NA
J: TRBJ2-2
size: NA
DNA: TGTGCCAGCATGGGTCCTAACACCGGGGAGCTGTTTTTT
CDR3: CASMGPNTGELFF

V: TRBV4-3
D: TRBD1
J: TRBJ2-7
size: NA
DNA: TGCGCCAGCAGCCAAGGTGGCACAGGGGCGATCTACGAGCAGTACTTC
CDR3: CASSQGGTGAIYEQYF

V: TRBV27
D: TRBD1
J: TRBJ1-4
size: NA
DNA: TGTGCCAGCAGTCCGACAGGGGCAACTAATGAAAAACTGTTTTTT
CDR3: CASSPTGATNEKLFF

V: TRBV27
D: TRBD1
J: TRBJ1-6
size: few
DNA: TGTGCCAGCAGAGACAGGGGGCTTTCACCCCTCCACTTT
CDR3: CASRDRGLSPLHF

V: TRBV9
D: NA
J: TRBJ1-2
size: once
DNA: TGTGCCAGCAGCGTAGTGGGAGGTGATGGCTACACCTTC
CDR3: CASSVVGGDGYTF

V: TRBV2
D: NA
J: TRBJ1-1
size: NA
DNA: TGTGCCAGCAGTGAGCAGGGGTTGAACACTGAAGCTTTCTTT
CDR3: CASSEQGLNTEAFF

V: TRBV9
D: NA
J: TRBJ1-5
size: NA
DNA: TGTGCCAGCAGCGTAGATGCATTTCGACCCCAGCATTTT
CDR3: CASSVDAFRPQHF

V: TRBV11-3
D: TRBD2
J: TRBJ2-1
size: NA
DNA: TGTGCCAGCAGCCCGGAGGCGGGAGGGCCGGAGGGTGCCGGTGAGCAGTTCTTC
CDR3: CASSPEAGGPEGAGEQFF

V: TRBV7-6
D: NA
J: TRBJ2-3
size: NA
DNA: TGTGCCAGCAGCTTAGCGCAAGGTAGCGGTCACACAGATACGCAGTATTTT
CDR3: CASSLAQGSGHTDTQYF

V: TRBV5-4
D: TRBD2
J: TRBJ2-5
size: NA
DNA: TGTGCCAGCAGCCTGGGAGGGACCCAAGAGACCCAGTACTTC
CDR3: CASSLGGTQETQYF

V: TRBV5-1
D: NA
J: TRBJ2-7
size: NA
DNA: TGCGCCAGCAGGGAGGCAGGCGCACCGACCTACGAGCAGTACTTC
CDR3: CASREAGAPTYEQYF

V: TRBV4-3
D: TRBD1
J: TRBJ1-2
size: once
DNA: TGCGCCAGCAGCCAAAATTCTCAGGGGGCGGATGGCTACACCTTC
CDR3: CASSQNSQGADGYTF

V: TRBV28
D: NA
J: TRBJ1-2
size: NA
DNA: TGTGCCAGCAGTTTGAATGGGGCGGCCTATGGCTACACCTTC
CDR3: CASSLNGAAYGYTF

V: TRBV5-6
D: NA
J: TRBJ1-6
size: NA
DNA: TGTGCCAGCAGCCTACTTAGAACCCTCGGAGGAAATTCACCCCTCCACTTT
CDR3: CASSLLRTLGGNSPLHF

V: TRBV19
D: TRBD2
J: TRBJ2-5
size: NA
DNA: TGTGCCAGTAGTATCGGACTAGCGGTACAAGAGACCCAGTACTTC
CDR3: CASSIGLAVQETQYF

V: TRBV18
D: NA
J: TRBJ2-5
size: NA
DNA: TGTGCCAGCTCACTGGGACTTCAAGAGACCCAGTACTTC
CDR3: CASSLGLQETQYF

V: TRBV29-1
D: TRBD1
J: TRBJ2-2
size: NA
DNA: TGCAGCGTTGAAGCATACGACAGGGGGCGTACCGGGGAGCTGTTTTTT
CDR3: CSVEAYDRGRTGELFF

V: TRBV5-6
D: NA
J: TRBJ1-1
size: NA
DNA: TGTGCCAGCAGCTTCGAAAGGGGATTCATGAACACTGAAGCTTTCTTT
CDR3: CASSFERGFMNTEAFF

V: TRBV28
D: NA
J: TRBJ1-2
size: NA
DNA: TGTGCCAGCAGCGCTGGACAGTTCCGGTTCTATGGCTACACCTTC
CDR3: CASSAGQFRFYGYTF